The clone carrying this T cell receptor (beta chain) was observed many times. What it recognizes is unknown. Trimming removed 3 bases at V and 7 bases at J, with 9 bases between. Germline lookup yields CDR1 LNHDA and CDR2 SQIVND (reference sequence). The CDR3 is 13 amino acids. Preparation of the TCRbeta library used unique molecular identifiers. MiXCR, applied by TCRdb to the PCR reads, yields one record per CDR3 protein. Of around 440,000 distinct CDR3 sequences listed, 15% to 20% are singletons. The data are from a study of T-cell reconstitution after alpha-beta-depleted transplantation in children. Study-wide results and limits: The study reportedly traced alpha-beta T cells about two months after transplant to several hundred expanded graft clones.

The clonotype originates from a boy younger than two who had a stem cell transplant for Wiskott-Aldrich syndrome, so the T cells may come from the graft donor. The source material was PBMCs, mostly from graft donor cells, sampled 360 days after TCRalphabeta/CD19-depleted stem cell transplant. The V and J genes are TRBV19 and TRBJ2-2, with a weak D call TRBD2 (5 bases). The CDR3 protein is CASSIWEIGELFF. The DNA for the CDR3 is TGTGCCAGTAGTATTTGGGAGATCGGGGAGCTGTTTTTT.